This T cell receptor beta chain was identified during a study of PD-1 blockade in classical Hodgkin lymphoma. Profiling relied on immunoSEQ multiplex PCR, and the TCRdb table lists in-frame clones only, not all of them. The data contain some 2,900 clones, roughly 79% of them singletons. Described time point: cycle 4 day 1 (C4D1), after more than five weeks of nivolumab. Every patient was affected by relapse after autologous stem cell transplantation, while exposure to brentuximab vedotin was not uniform. From thawed PBMCs, magnetic negative selection was used to isolate the CD8+ T cells. The study, taken as a whole, reports: Patients newly diagnosed and complete responders had comparable baseline diversity.

This CDR3 is built from 16 residues. Germline CDR1 SGDLS, CDR2 YYNGEE. The junction had 7 bases not matched to a gene; V was cut back by 2 bases and J by 5 bases. This clone was observed once. The antigen is not known. This sequence was found in a human donor with classical Hodgkin lymphoma. Sequenced material: CD8+ T cells from blood, taken before the fourth cycle of nivolumab. This chain uses TRBV9 with TRBJ2-5; 12 nucleotides agree with TRBD1. The CDR3 DNA reads as TGTGCCAGCAGCGTCGAGGGACAGGGGGCCGGGGAGACCCAGTACTTC. Amino acids: CASSVEGQGAGETQYF. The complete variable domain, with remaining parts taken from reference TRBV9 and TRBJ2-5, reads DSGVTQTPKHLITATGQRVTLRCSPRSGDLSVYWYQQSLDQGLQFLIQYYNGEERAKGNILERFSAQQFPDLHSELNLSSLELGDSALYFCASSVEGQGAGETQYFGPGTRLLVL.